The TCR beta chain under discussion was sequenced for a study of blood T cell repertoires in COVID-19. At the level of the study: Samples taken during acute and convalescent COVID-19 were collected in the United States, Italy and Spain.

CDR1 is LNHDA and CDR2 is SQIVND in the germline V gene (reference sequence). The V and J ends lost 6 bases and 5 bases, in that order; junction bases with no gene match: 3. The CDR3 extends over 14 amino acids. In the authors' methods: Nucleated cell counts were estimated from reference gene primer amplification. Sequenced by immunoSEQ multiplex PCR; TCRdb stores in-frame clones only, minus some. V and J calls and clone size are as listed in that table; D and trimming were resolved from the DNA. The repertoire holds 130,000 to 150,000 clones, around nine tenths seen once, with more than 6.5% in the top ten.

This receptor was taken from a woman in her forties or fifties with active or convalescent COVID-19. The chain recombines TRBV19 with TRBJ2-5; TRBD2 matches at 13 bases. The specimen was peripheral blood. The CDR3 reads CASSGLAGVETQYF. In nucleotides, the CDR3 is TGTGCCAGTAGCGGACTAGCGGGAGTCGAGACCCAGTACTTC.